These 14 T cell receptor beta chains share one sample of origin, sequenced in a study of cytomegalovirus exposure and HLA in healthy donors (TCRdb year 2017). Library method: the immunoSEQ multiplex PCR assay. Here the immuneACCESS table is served through TCRdb, limited to in-frame sequences with V and J called. Missing clones are a known gap in these copies; in checked studies unresolved V genes cover under half, and the rest lacks a known reason. The sample has under 150,000 clones on record, approximately 90% of them singletons. The leading ten clones occupy around 6% of the sample. The specimen was PBMCs. The origin of the receptors is a woman younger than 30 in good health and CMV-seropositive.

The V call is TRBV6-5, the J call TRBJ1-2; the match to TRBD1 covers 8 bases. J gave up 7 bases and V 2 bases, and 12 bases lay outside the gene matches. Germline V CDR1 and CDR2: MNHEY, SVGAGI. This CDR3 spans 16 amino acids. This chain's CDR3 is CASSYGPQGALSGYTF. CDR3 in DNA: TGTGCCAGCAGTTACGGACCTCAGGGGGCCCTGAGTGGCTACACCTTC.

The V and J genes are TRBV6-1 and TRBJ1-1; D remains ambiguous. From germline, CDR1 is MNHNS and CDR2 SASEGT. CDR3 size: 13 residues. Trimming took 4 bases from V and 2 from J, leaving 8 bases between them. As DNA, the CDR3 is TGTGCCAGCAGTGTCGGAGGCAACACTGAAGCTTTCTTT. It codes for CASSVGGNTEAFF.

The V and J genes are TRBV10-1 and TRBJ2-7, with TRBD1 matching 8 bases. V lost 5 bases and J lost 0; bases outside the gene matches: 6. Germline V gene data show CDR1 as WNHNN and CDR2 as SYGVQD (reference sequence). This CDR3 has 15 residues. CDR3 in amino acids: CASSQAGTGSYEQYF. The CDR3 DNA reads as TGCGCCAGCAGTCAAGCCGGGACAGGCTCCTACGAGCAGTACTTC.

This clone was detected only once. The chain links TRBV25-1 to TRBJ2-5; tentatively, D is TRBD1 (6 bases). The CDR3 runs 15 residues. Germline V CDR1 and CDR2: MGHDK, SYGVNS. Trimming cost V 3 bases and J 5 bases, with 16 bases left between them. The CDR3 DNA follows: TGTGCCAGCAGTGACTGGACAGACATGGAGGAGACCCAGTACTTC. Translated, it gives CASSDWTDMEETQYF.

This chain joins TRBV9 and TRBJ1-2; D gene ambiguous. This CDR3 has 14 residues. Germline values: CDR1 SGDLS, CDR2 YYNGEE. V lost 0 bases and J lost 4, with 10 bases in between. DNA of the CDR3: TGTGCCAGCAGCGTAGCCGACACTGGCTATGGCTACACCTTC. Translated: CASSVADTGYGYTF.

The V call is TRBV7-3, the J call TRBJ1-1; D is undetermined. The CDR3 has 14 amino acids. Per germline, CDR1 SGHTA and CDR2 FQGTGA. Trimming cost V 1 base and J 1 base, with 7 bases left between them. CDR3 in amino acids: CASSLMPGNTEAFF. The CDR3 DNA is TGTGCCAGCAGCTTAATGCCAGGGAACACTGAAGCTTTCTTT.

This chain uses TRBV7-8 with TRBJ2-5; TRBD2 might be the D (5 bases). Germline assignment: CDR1 SGHVS and CDR2 FQNEAQ. The V end was cut by 5 bases, the J end by 2 bases, with 21 bases between. This CDR3 has 17 amino acids. CDR3 loop: CASSARRLIAIQETQYF. The CDR3 nucleotides are TGTGCCAGCAGCGCCCGACGTTTGATAGCGATACAAGAGACCCAGTACTTC. The complete variable domain, with remaining parts taken from reference TRBV7-8 and TRBJ2-5, reads GAGVSQSPRYKVAKRGQDVALRCDPISGHVSLFWYQQALGQGPEFLTYFQNEAQLDKSGLPSDRFFAERPEGSVSTLKIQRTQQEDSAVYLCASSARRLIAIQETQYFGPGTRLLVL.

The chain uses TRBV4-3 and TRBJ1-2; a possible D gene is TRBD1 (5 bases). This CDR3 contains 15 residues. The V end was cut by 0 bases, the J end by 4 bases, with 12 bases between. Per the germline V gene, CDR1 is LGHNA and CDR2 is YSLEER. This CDR3 is CASSQDSQGGYGYTF. The CDR3 bases are TGCGCCAGCAGCCAAGATTCCCAGGGCGGCTATGGCTACACCTTC.

V gene TRBV25-1 combines with J gene TRBJ2-7; a weak D match, TRBD2 (6 bases). In germline, CDR1 is MGHDK, CDR2 SYGVNS. The CDR3 is made up of 12 amino acids. Trimming took 7 bases from V and 9 from J, leaving 16 bases between them. CDR3 DNA: TGTGCCAGCAACCGTGGGGGGTCCGGGCAGTACTTC. Translation gives CASNRGGSGQYF.

The chain carries TRBV4-3 and TRBJ2-2; a possible D gene is TRBD2 (5 bases). The CDR3 runs 15 residues. V was cut by 1 base and J by 4 bases, with 10 bases left in between. Germline V CDR1 and CDR2: LGHNA, YSLEER. CDR3 sequence reads: CASSQGGQLTGELFF. In DNA, the CDR3 is TGCGCCAGCAGCCAAGGCGGGCAGCTCACCGGGGAGCTGTTTTTT.

V gene TRBV7-2 combines with J gene TRBJ2-1; 12 bases agree with TRBD1. The CDR3 loop spans 14 amino acids. Per germline, CDR1 SGHTA and CDR2 FQGNSA. The V and J ends lost 5 bases and 6 bases, in that order; junction bases with no gene match: 2. CDR3 DNA: TGTGCCAGCAGCCGGGACAGGGGGCCCAATGAGCAGTTCTTC. Its translation: CASSRDRGPNEQFF.

The chain has TRBV15 and TRBJ2-7; D might be TRBD1 (5 bases). Looked up from germline, CDR1 is LNHNV and CDR2 is YYDKDF (reference sequence). The CDR3 spans 16 residues. V dropped 1 base and J dropped 7 bases, with 20 bases sitting between them. This CDR3 reads CATSRVPWQGTEEQYF. The CDR3 DNA is TGTGCCACCAGCAGAGTCCCCTGGCAGGGAACGGAGGAGCAGTACTTC.

The count of this clone is one. The same CDR3 is also encoded by other DNA sequences in this sample. The rearrangement uses TRBV15 and TRBJ2-1, with TRBD1 matching 9 bases. The germline CDR1 and CDR2 sequences are LNHNV and YYDKDF (reference sequence). J was trimmed by 2 bases and V by 5 bases; bases with no gene match: 4. The CDR3 length is 15 residues. The CDR3 DNA reads TGTGCCACCAGCCGCGGACAGGGGCCCTACAATGAGCAGTTCTTC. Translation gives CATSRGQGPYNEQFF.

CDR3 amino acids: CASSQGGDTDTQYF. CDR3 in DNA: TGTGCCAGCAGCCAGGGAGGGGACACAGATACGCAGTATTTT. This chain links TRBV7-2 with TRBJ2-3, with 7 bases fitting TRBD2. V was pared by 5 bases and J by 2 bases, with 4 bases of the junction left unmatched. The CDR3 runs 14 residues. The germline V gene encodes CDR1 SGHTA and CDR2 FQGNSA.